One sample yielded the 21 T cell receptor beta chains listed below, sequenced in a study of blood T cells in healthy people across ages. It was with a sample-barcoded 5' primer and a J-beta primer mix that a second PCR of roughly 6 to 12 cycles was run. One entry per CDR3 protein results from TCRdb running MiXCR on the 5' RACE reads. This table has 850,000 to 1,000,000 distinct CDR3 sequences, about 53% appearing once. The sequenced sample consisted of blood. The receptors were sampled from a woman between 55 and 75 years old in good health.

In its sample, this clonotype was seen a few times. The gene calls are TRBV29-1 and TRBJ2-7; the D is unclear. This CDR3 comprises 11 residues. V lost 5 bases, J lost 2 bases, and 7 bases lay in between. Germline V gene sequence: CDR1 SQVTM, CDR2 ANQGSEA. This chain's CDR3 is CSVLETYEQYF. CDR3 DNA: TGCAGCGTTCTAGAAACCTACGAGCAGTACTTC.

The chain employs TRBV14 and TRBJ2-1; D gene ambiguous. V gave up 0 bases and J gave up 1 base, with 13 bases separating them. Germline lookup yields CDR1 SGHDN and CDR2 FVKESK. This CDR3 has 17 residues. CDR3 in DNA: TGTGCCAGCAGCCAAGATTTACCGCAGAATTCCTACAATGAGCAGTTCTTC. Its translation is CASSQDLPQNSYNEQFF. Supplemented by reference TRBV14 and TRBJ2-1, the full variable domain reads EAGVTQFPSHSVIEKGQTVTLRCDPISGHDNLYWYRRVMGKEIKFLLHFVKESKQDESGMPNNRFLAERTGGTYSTLKVQPAELEDSGVYFCASSQDLPQNSYNEQFFGPGTRLTVL.

This clonotype was detected only a few times. One end of the junction is discordant with germline, which a read error may explain. The rearrangement uses TRBV5-1 and TRBJ2-7; a possible D gene is TRBD2 (5 bases). Germline CDR1 and CDR2: SGHRS and YFSETQ. This CDR3 spans 13 amino acids. The CDR3 DNA sequence: TGTGCCAGCGGTACCGGGTCCTCCTACGAGCAGTACTTC. Its translation: CASGTGSSYEQYF.

The rearrangement links TRBV6-1 to TRBJ1-2; tentatively, D is TRBD1 (5 bases). The V and J ends lost 2 bases and 5 bases respectively, with 12 bases between them. CDR3 length equals 14 residues. CDR1 and CDR2 from the germline V gene are MNHNS and SASEGT. The CDR3 DNA is TGTGCCAGCAGTGAATCTTCAAGGGGATATGGCTACACCTTC. Its translation is CASSESSRGYGYTF.

The chain combines TRBV6-4 with TRBJ2-3; D is uncertain. Germline V lookup: CDR1 MRHNA, CDR2 SNTAGT. The CDR3 length is 13 residues. Trimming shortened V by 4 bases and J by 5 bases, and 10 bases separated the two germline ends. As DNA, the CDR3 is TGTGCCAGCAGTGTAACCATCAGAGATACGCAGTATTTT. It codes for CASSVTIRDTQYF.

The chain employs TRBV20-1 and TRBJ2-7; no reliable D call. The CDR3 loop spans 15 amino acids. Per germline, CDR1 DFQATT and CDR2 SNEGSKA (reference sequence). The V and J ends lost 1 base and 3 bases respectively, with 16 bases between them. The CDR3 here is CSARGPHEWSYEQYF. The CDR3 DNA follows: TGCAGTGCTAGAGGCCCTCATGAGTGGAGCTACGAGCAGTACTTC.

V is TRBV30 and J is TRBJ2-1; 7 bases are a match to TRBD2. Per germline, CDR1 GTSNPN and CDR2 SVGIG (reference sequence). This CDR3 is 18 amino acids long. In DNA form, the CDR3 reads TGTGCTCGGTATCTCGGGCTAGCGGAGCCCCCCCCCTACAATGAGCAGTTCTTC. Its translation: CARYLGLAEPPPYNEQFF.

This clonotype was found a few times. CDR3 amino acids: CASSYPRQGVRETQYF. The DNA of the CDR3 is TGTGCCAGCAGTTACCCTCGACAGGGGGTACGGGAGACCCAGTACTTC. This chain connects TRBV6-2 or TRBV6-3 to TRBJ2-5; the match to TRBD1 covers 9 bases. J was trimmed by 5 bases and V by 2 bases; bases with no gene match: 9. From germline, CDR1 is MNHEY and CDR2 SVGEGT. This CDR3 has 16 amino acids.

This chain's CDR3 is CASISGSWSYNEQFF. The CDR3 DNA is TGTGCCAGCATAAGCGGGAGTTGGTCCTACAATGAGCAGTTCTTC. The rearrangement uses TRBV6-1 and TRBJ2-1, with 8 bases that match TRBD2. CDR3 length: 15 residues. Trimming at V came to 7 bases and at J to 1 base, leaving 6 bases not matched to a gene. CDR1 and CDR2 (germline): MNHNS, SASEGT.

The genes are TRBV4-1 and TRBJ2-3; 9 nucleotides align to TRBD2. CDR1 and CDR2 (germline): MGHRA, YSYEKL. Trimming took 2 bases from V and 5 from J; bases not matched to a gene: 11. The CDR3 extends over 17 amino acids. The CDR3 sequence is CASSQSSSGRLGDTQYF. The CDR3 coding sequence is TGCGCCAGCAGCCAATCCAGTAGCGGGAGATTAGGAGATACGCAGTATTTT.

The rearrangement links TRBV7-2 to TRBJ2-7; a possible D gene is TRBD2 (6 bases). V gave up 5 bases and J gave up 4 bases, with 15 bases separating them. The CDR3 totals 14 residues. In germline, CDR1 is SGHTA, CDR2 FQGNSA. The CDR3 DNA sequence: TGTGCCAGCAGCCTGATAGGGGAGGTATACGAGCAGTACTTC. This gives the protein CASSLIGEVYEQYF.

The V call is TRBV4-1, the J call TRBJ1-1; D gene unclear. The CDR3 has 15 residues. V shed 0 bases and J shed 2 bases, with 10 bases lying between them. Germline V gives CDR1 MGHRA, CDR2 YSYEKL. The CDR3 DNA is TGCGCCAGCAGCCAAGATAGAAAGCTAAACACTGAAGCTTTCTTT. Protein: CASSQDRKLNTEAFF.

A few counts support this clonotype. The genes are TRBV4-3 and TRBJ2-7; 10 positions agree with TRBD2. The germline V gene encodes CDR1 LGHNA and CDR2 YSLEER. Unmatched junction bases numbered 18, after V lost 0 bases and J lost 4 bases. This CDR3 has 20 amino acids. The chain's CDR3 is CASSQDYFLGRAGGIYEQYF. CDR3 nucleotide sequence: TGCGCCAGCAGCCAAGATTATTTTCTAGGGAGAGCGGGAGGGATTTACGAGCAGTACTTC.

V gene TRBV2 combines with J gene TRBJ2-6; possible D gene TRBD2, 7 bases. V was cut by 11 bases and J by 2 bases, with 16 bases left in between. Germline V gene data show CDR1 as SNHLY and CDR2 as FYNNEI. CDR3 size: 15 residues. The CDR3 region is CAGLRGGTGANVLTF. The CDR3 DNA sequence: TGTGCCGGCTTAAGGGGGGGCACTGGGGCCAACGTCCTGACTTTC.

This chain connects TRBV20-1 to TRBJ1-2; D possibly corresponds to TRBD1 (6 bases). Germline CDR1 DFQATT, CDR2 SNEGSKA (reference sequence). This CDR3 contains 14 residues. The CDR3 region is CSTRWGGKDYGYTF. The CDR3, as DNA: TGCAGCACCCGGTGGGGGGGCAAAGACTATGGCTACACCTTC.

The chain recombines TRBV27 with TRBJ2-2, with 7 positions matching TRBD2. CDR1 MNHEY and CDR2 SMNVEV come from the germline V gene (reference sequence). Unmatched junction bases numbered 15, after V lost 8 bases and J lost 6 bases. CDR3 length equals 16 residues. CDR3 in DNA: TGTGCCAGCCAGTTGGGGGGGTACGGTGGTCCCGGGGAGCTGTTTTTT. As protein: CASQLGGYGGPGELFF.

The J gene is TRBJ2-3, the V gene TRBV28; 10 bases fit TRBD2. V gave up 2 bases and J gave up 1 base; unmatched junction bases: 9. Germline loops: CDR1 MDHEN, CDR2 SYDVKM. This CDR3 has 18 amino acids. Here the CDR3 reads CASSLGAIAGGRTDTQYF. The CDR3 DNA follows: TGTGCCAGCAGTTTAGGGGCTATAGCGGGAGGACGCACAGATACGCAGTATTTT. The variable domain in full, completed from reference TRBV28 and TRBJ2-3, reads DVKVTQSSRYLVKRTGEKVFLECVQDMDHENMFWYRQDPGLGLRLIYFSYDVKMKEKGDIPEGYSVSREKKERFSLILESASTNQTSMYLCASSLGAIAGGRTDTQYFGPGTRLTVL.

This clonotype was seen a few times. The rearrangement joins TRBV23-1 to TRBJ2-3; 9 nucleotides line up with TRBD2. TRBV23-1 is reported as an ORF; its role is uncertain. The CDR3 has 15 amino acids. V shed 4 bases and J 6 bases; nucleotides not matched to a gene: 8. Written as DNA, the CDR3 is TGCGCCAGCAGTCGGTTAGCGGGAGATGCGGATACGCAGTATTTT. Its translation: CASSRLAGDADTQYF.

This clonotype was detected only once. The chain uses TRBV7-6 and TRBJ2-7, with D tentatively TRBD2 (6 bases). CDR3 length equals 14 residues. Germline V CDR1 and CDR2: SGHVS, FNYEAQ. The V and J ends lost 5 bases and 12 bases respectively, with 23 bases between them. CDR3 amino acids: CASSPTGARETPYF. The CDR3 nucleotides read TGTGCCAGCAGCCCCACTGGCGCCCGGGAGACCCCGTACTTC.

This rearrangement joins TRBV20-1 to TRBJ2-3; TRBD2 matches 8 bases. Germline CDR1 and CDR2: DFQATT and SNEGSKA (reference sequence). The CDR3 has 17 amino acids. With 3 bases clipped from V and 6 bases from J, the junction kept 17 bases outside the gene matches. The CDR3 reads CSASDDILAGGGDTQYF. CDR3 nucleotides: TGCAGTGCTAGCGACGACATCCTAGCGGGTGGCGGGGATACGCAGTATTTT.

The V gene is TRBV11-2, the J gene TRBJ2-7, with D maybe TRBD2 (6 bases). Trimming left V 6 bases short and J 4 bases short, with 28 bases between. This CDR3 is 18 amino acids long. Germline lookup yields CDR1 SGHAT and CDR2 FQNNGV. CDR3 sequence (DNA): TGTGCCAGCAGTTCTCTTCGCGGAGGGCCAGCGTCGACATACGAGCAGTACTTC. It yields the protein CASSSLRGGPASTYEQYF.